The sequence of this T cell receptor beta chain was determined in a study of T cell changes during pregnancy in multiple sclerosis. Here immunoSEQ multiplex PCR was the method, and the copy in TCRdb shows in-frame clones only, minus some. The sample lists around 40,000 clones; over 90% were seen once. With V trimmed by 4 bases and J by 7 bases, 12 bases remained unmatched. The germline gives CDR1 SQVTM, CDR2 ANQGSEA. This CDR3 has 14 residues. The TCR originated in a female donor with multiple sclerosis, enrolled in a pregnancy study. The material sequenced was CD4+ T cells from peripheral blood mononuclear cells, taken in the second trimester of pregnancy. This rearrangement joins TRBV29-1 to TRBJ1-2; 7 bases line up with TRBD1. CDR3 nucleotides: TGCAGCGTTGCCAGGGGGTCGAATGATGGTGGCTACACCTTC. Amino acid sequence: CSVARGSNDGGYTF. Supplemented by reference TRBV29-1 and TRBJ1-2, the full variable domain reads SAVISQKPSRDICQRGTSLTIQCQVDSQVTMMFWYRQQPGQSLTLIATANQGSEATYESGFVIDKFPISRPNLTFSTLTVSNMSPEDSSIYLCSVARGSNDGGYTFGSGTRLTVV.